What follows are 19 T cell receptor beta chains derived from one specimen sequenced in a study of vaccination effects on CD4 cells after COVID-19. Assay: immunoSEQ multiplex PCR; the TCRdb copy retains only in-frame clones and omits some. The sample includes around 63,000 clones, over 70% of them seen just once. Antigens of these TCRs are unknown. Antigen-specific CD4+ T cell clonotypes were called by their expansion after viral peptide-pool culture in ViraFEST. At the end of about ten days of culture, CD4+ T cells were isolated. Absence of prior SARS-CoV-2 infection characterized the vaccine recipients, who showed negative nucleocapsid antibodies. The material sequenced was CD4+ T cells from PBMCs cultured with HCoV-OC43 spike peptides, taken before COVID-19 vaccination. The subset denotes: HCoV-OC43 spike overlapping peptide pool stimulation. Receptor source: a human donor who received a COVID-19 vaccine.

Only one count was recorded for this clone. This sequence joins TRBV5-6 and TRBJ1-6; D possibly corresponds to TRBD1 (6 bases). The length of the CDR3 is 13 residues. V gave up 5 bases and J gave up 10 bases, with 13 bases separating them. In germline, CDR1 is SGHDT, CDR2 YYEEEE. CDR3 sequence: CASSRGQHSPLHF. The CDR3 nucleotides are TGTGCCAGCAGTCGAGGACAGCACTCACCCCTCCACTTT.

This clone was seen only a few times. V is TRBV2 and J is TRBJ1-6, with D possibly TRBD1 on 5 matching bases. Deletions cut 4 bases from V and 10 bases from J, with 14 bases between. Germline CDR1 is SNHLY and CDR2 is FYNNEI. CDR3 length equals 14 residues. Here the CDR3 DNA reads TGTGCCAGCAGTGCTTCCCAGGGATGGTCACCCCTCCACTTT. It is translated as CASSASQGWSPLHF.

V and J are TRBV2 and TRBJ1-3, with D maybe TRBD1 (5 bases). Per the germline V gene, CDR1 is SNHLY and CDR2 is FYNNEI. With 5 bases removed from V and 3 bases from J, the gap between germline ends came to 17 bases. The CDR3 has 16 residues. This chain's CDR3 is CASSQGPAGYGNTIYF. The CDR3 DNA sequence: TGTGCCAGCAGTCAGGGACCGGCCGGCTATGGAAACACCATATATTTT.

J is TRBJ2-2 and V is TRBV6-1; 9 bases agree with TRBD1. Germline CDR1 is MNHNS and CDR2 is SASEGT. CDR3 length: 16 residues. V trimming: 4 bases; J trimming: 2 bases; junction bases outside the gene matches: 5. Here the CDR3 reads CASSGTGQGNTGELFF. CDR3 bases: TGTGCCAGCAGTGGCACGGGACAGGGCAACACCGGGGAGCTGTTTTTT.

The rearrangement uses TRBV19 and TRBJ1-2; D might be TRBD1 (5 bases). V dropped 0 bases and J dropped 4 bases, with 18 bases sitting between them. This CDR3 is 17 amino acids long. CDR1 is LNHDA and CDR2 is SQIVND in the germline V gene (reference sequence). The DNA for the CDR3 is TGTGCCAGTAGTATAGATCGGCGGCAGGGAACCCTCTATGGCTACACCTTC. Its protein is CASSIDRRQGTLYGYTF.

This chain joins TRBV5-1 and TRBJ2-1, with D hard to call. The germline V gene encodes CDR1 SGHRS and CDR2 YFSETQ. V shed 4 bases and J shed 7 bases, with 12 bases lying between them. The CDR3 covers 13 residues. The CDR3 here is CASSPDDTNEQFF. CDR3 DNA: TGCGCCAGCAGCCCCGACGACACTAATGAGCAGTTCTTC.

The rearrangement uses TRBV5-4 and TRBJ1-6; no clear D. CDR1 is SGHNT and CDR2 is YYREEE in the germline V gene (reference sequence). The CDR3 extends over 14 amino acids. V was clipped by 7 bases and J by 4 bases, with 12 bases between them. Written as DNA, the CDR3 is TGTGCCAGCCGCATATCACAGTATAATTCACCCCTCCACTTT. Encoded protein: CASRISQYNSPLHF.

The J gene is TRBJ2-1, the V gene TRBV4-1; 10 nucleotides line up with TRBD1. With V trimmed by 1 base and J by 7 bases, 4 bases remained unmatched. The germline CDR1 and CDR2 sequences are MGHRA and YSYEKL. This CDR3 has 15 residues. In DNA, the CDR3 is TGCGCCAGCAGCCAAGGGGGACAGGGGTTGAATGAGCAGTTCTTC. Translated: CASSQGGQGLNEQFF.

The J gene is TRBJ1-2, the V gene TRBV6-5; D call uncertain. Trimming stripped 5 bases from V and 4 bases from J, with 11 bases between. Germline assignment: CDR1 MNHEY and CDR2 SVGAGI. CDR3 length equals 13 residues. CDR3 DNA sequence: TGTGCCAGCAGTCCGTTCCAGATCTATGGCTACACCTTC. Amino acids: CASSPFQIYGYTF.

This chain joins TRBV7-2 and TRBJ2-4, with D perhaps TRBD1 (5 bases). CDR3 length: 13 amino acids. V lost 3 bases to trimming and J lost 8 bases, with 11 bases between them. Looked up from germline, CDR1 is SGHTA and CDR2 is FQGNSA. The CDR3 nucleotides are TGTGCCAGCAGCTTTCAGGGAAACTACATTCAGTACTTC. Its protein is CASSFQGNYIQYF.

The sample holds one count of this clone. CDR3 region: CASSPPGQGGADIQYF. CDR3 bases: TGTGCCAGCTCACCGCCGGGACAGGGTGGGGCGGACATTCAGTACTTC. The chain joins TRBV18 to TRBJ2-4; 9 bases map to TRBD1. The CDR3 is 16 amino acids. V was pared by 3 bases and J by 8 bases, with 11 bases of the junction left unmatched. Germline V gives CDR1 KGHSH, CDR2 LQKENI.

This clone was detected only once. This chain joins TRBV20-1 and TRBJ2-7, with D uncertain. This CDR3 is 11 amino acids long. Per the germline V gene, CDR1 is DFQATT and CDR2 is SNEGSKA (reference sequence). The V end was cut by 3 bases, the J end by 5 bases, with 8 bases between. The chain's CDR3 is CSASLGHEQYV. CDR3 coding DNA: TGCAGTGCTAGTTTGGGTCACGAGCAGTACGTC.

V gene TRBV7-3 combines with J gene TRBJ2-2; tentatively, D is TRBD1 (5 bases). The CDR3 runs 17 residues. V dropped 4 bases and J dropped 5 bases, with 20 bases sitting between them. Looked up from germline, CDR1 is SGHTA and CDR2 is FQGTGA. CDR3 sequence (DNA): TGTGCCAGCAGCTACGATACAAACGGACATCTTACCGGGGAGCTGTTTTTT. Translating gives CASSYDTNGHLTGELFF.

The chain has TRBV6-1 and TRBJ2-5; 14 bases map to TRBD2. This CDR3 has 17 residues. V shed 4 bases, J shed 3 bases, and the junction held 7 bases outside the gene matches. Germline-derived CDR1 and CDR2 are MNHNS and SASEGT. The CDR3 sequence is CASSGPMGLAGEETQYF. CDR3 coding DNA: TGTGCCAGCAGTGGGCCTATGGGACTAGCGGGGGAAGAGACCCAGTACTTC.

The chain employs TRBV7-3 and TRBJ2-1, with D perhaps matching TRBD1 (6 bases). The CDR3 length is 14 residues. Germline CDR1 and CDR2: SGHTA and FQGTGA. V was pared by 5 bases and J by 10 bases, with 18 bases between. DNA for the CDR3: TGTGCCAGCAGCCCGACGATGGGAACAGGGGAGCAGTTCTTC. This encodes CASSPTMGTGEQFF.

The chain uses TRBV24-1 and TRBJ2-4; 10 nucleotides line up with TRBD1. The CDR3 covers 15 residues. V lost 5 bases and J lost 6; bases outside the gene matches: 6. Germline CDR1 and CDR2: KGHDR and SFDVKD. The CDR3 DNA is TGTGCCACCAGTGCTACCGGGACAGGGGCAAACATTCAGTACTTC. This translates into CATSATGTGANIQYF.

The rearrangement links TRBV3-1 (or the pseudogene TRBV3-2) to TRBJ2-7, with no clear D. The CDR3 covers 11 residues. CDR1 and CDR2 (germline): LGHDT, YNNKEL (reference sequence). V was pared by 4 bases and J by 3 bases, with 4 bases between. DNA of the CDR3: TGTGCCAGCAGCCGGGGCTACGAGCAGTACGTC. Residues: CASSRGYEQYV.

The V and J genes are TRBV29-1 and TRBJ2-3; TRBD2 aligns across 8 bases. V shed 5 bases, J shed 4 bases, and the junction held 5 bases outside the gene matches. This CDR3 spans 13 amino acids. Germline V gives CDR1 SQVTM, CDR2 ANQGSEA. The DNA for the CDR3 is TGCAGCGTTCGGGGGGGCAGCGCAGATACGCAGTATTTT. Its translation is CSVRGGSADTQYF.

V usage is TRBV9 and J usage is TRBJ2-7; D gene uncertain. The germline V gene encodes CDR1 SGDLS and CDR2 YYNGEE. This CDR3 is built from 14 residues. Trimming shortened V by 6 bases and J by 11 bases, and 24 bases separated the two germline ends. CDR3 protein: CASILRPQNRAEYV. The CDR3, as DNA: TGTGCCAGCATTCTTAGGCCCCAAAACCGAGCAGAGTACGTC.